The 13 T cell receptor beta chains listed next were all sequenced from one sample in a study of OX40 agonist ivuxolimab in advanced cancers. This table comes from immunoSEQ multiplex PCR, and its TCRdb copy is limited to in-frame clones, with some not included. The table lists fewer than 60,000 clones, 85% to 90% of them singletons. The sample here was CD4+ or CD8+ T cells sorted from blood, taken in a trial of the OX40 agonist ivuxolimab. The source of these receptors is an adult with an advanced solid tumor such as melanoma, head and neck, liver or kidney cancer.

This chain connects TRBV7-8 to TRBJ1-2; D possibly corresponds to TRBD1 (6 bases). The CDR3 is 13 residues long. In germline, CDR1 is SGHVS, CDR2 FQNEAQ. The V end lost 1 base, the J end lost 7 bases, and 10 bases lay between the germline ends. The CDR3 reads CASSLDRAGGYTF. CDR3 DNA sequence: TGTGCCAGCAGCTTAGACAGGGCGGGTGGCTACACCTTC.

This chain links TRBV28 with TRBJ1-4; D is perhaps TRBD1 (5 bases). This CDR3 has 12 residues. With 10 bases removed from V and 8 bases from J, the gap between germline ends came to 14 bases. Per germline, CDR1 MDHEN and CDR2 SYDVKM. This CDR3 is CATRWGREKLFF. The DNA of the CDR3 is TGTGCCACCAGGTGGGGGAGGGAAAAACTGTTTTTT.

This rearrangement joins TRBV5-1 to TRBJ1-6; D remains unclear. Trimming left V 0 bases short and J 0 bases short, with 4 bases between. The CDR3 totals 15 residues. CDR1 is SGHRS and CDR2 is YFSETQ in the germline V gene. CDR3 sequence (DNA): TGCGCCAGCAGCTTGGATAGCTCCTATAATTCACCCCTCCACTTT. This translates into CASSLDSSYNSPLHF. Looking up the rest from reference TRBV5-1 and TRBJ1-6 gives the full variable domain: KAGVTQTPRYLIKTRGQQVTLSCSPISGHRSVSWYQQTPGQGLQFLFEYFSETQRNKGNFPGRFSGRQFSNSRSEMNVSTLELGDSALYLCASSLDSSYNSPLHFGNGTRLTVT.

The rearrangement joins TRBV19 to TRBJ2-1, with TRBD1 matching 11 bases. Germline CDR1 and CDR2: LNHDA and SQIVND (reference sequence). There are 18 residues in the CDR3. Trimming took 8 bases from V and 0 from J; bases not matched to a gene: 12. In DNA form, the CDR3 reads TGTGCCAGTGCTACCGGGACAGGGGGTTCCCGCTCCTACAATGAGCAGTTCTTC. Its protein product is CASATGTGGSRSYNEQFF.

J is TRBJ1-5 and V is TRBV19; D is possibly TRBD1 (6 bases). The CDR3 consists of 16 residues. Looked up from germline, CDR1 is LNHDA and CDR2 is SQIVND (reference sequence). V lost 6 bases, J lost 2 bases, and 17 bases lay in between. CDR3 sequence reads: CASSPLSQGGNQPQHF. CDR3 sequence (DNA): TGTGCCAGTAGCCCGTTGTCACAGGGAGGCAATCAGCCCCAGCATTTT.

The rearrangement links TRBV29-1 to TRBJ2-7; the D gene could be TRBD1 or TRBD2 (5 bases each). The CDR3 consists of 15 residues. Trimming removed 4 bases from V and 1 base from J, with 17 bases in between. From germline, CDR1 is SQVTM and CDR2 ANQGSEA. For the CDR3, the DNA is TGCAGCGTTGGGGAACGGGGACGGGGATCCTACGAGCAGTACTTC. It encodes CSVGERGRGSYEQYF.

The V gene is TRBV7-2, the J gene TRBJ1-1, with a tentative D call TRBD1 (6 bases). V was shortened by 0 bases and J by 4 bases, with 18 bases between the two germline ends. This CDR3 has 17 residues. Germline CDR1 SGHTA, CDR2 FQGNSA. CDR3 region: CASSLAPRGRLGTEAFF. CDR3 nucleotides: TGTGCCAGCAGCTTAGCACCGCGGGGGCGCTTGGGCACTGAAGCTTTCTTT. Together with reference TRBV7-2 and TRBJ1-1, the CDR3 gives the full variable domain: GAGVSQSPSNKVTEKGKDVELRCDPISGHTALYWYRQSLGQGLEFLIYFQGNSAPDKSGLPSDRFSAERTGGSVSTLTIQRTQQEDSAVYLCASSLAPRGRLGTEAFFGQGTRLTVV.

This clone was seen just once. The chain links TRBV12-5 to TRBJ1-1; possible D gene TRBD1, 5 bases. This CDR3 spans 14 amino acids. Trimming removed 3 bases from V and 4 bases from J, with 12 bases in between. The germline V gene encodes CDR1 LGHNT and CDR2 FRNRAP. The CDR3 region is CASGFEGRSTEAFF. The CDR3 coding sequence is TGTGCTAGTGGTTTCGAGGGGAGGAGCACTGAAGCTTTCTTT.

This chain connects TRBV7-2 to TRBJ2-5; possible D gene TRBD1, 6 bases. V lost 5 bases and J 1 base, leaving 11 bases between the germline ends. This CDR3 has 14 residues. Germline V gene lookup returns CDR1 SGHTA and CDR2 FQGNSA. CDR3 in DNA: TGTGCCAGCAGCCGAGGACAGATCCAAGAGACCCAGTACTTC. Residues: CASSRGQIQETQYF.

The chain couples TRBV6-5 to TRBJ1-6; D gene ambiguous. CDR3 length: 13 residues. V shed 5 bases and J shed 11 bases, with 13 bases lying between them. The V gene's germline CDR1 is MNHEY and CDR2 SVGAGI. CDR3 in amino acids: CASSPGFSTPLHF. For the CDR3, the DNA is TGTGCCAGCAGTCCTGGGTTTTCTACACCCCTCCACTTT.

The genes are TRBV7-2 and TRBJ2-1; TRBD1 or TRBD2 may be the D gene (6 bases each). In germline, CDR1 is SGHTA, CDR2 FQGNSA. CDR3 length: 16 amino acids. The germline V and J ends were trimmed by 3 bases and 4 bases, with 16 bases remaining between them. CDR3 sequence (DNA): TGTGCCAGCAGCTTTACAGGGAGGAACCTATACAATGAGCAGTTCTTC. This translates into CASSFTGRNLYNEQFF.

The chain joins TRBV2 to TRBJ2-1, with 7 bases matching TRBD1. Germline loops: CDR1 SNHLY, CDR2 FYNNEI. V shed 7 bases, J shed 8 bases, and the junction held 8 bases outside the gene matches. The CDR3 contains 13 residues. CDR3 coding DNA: TGTGCCAGCAAAAAGGACAGGAACCATGAGCAGTTCTTC. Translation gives CASKKDRNHEQFF.

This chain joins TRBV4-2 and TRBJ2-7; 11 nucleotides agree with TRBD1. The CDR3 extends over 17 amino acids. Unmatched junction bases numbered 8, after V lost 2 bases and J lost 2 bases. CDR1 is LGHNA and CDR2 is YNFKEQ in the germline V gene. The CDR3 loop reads CASSQTRDRGTPYEQYF. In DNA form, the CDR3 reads TGTGCCAGCAGCCAAACCCGGGACAGGGGGACCCCCTACGAGCAGTACTTC.